Below, 16 T cell receptor beta chains from the same sample are listed, as sequenced in a study of response to subunit inactivated influenza vaccine. TCRdb redid the calling of the RT-PCR reads with MiXCR, one entry per CDR3 protein. The repertoire holds some 570,000 distinct CDR3 sequences, 10% to 12% seen once, with 8% to 13% in the top ten. A further study also used this sample, focusing on T cells expressing NK-cell markers. That investigation notes: Production of TCR beta cDNA relied on 5'RACE template switching with UMIs.

The sample consisted of PBMCs from blood, taken on the day of vaccination. Receptors originate from a man aged 50-59 years who received an inactivated influenza vaccine.

A few counts support this clonotype. The chain uses TRBV4-3 and TRBJ2-1; 8 bases are a match to TRBD2. V trimming: 4 bases; J trimming: 4 bases; junction bases outside the gene matches: 9. The CDR3 extends over 16 amino acids. Germline V CDR1 and CDR2: LGHNA, YSLEER. This chain's CDR3 is CASSLSGRGVYNEQFF. As DNA, the CDR3 is TGCGCCAGCAGCCTAAGCGGGAGAGGGGTTTACAATGAGCAGTTCTTC.

This clonotype was picked up a small number of times. The rearrangement uses TRBV7-2 and TRBJ1-4, with TRBD1 as a possible D gene (5 bases). The CDR3 is made up of 15 amino acids. CDR1 and CDR2 from the germline V gene are SGHTA and FQGNSA. V lost 5 bases and J lost 4, with 14 bases in between. CDR3 coding DNA: TGTGCCAGCAGCCCTCGCGACAGAATTAATGAAAAACTGTTTTTT. Translated: CASSPRDRINEKLFF.

The rearrangement uses TRBV10-3 and TRBJ2-2; weak D call: TRBD2 (6 bases). Trimming removed 2 bases at V and 6 bases at J, with 7 bases between. CDR3 length: 13 amino acids. Per the germline V gene, CDR1 is ENHRY and CDR2 is SYGVKD. Written as DNA, the CDR3 is TGTGCCATCAGTGAGCCGGGGGCCGGGGAGCTGTTTTTT. Protein product: CAISEPGAGELFF.

In this sample, this clonotype turned up many times. The rearrangement links TRBV5-6 to TRBJ2-3; TRBD2 matches at 13 bases. Germline CDR1 and CDR2: SGHDT and YYEEEE. J lost 6 bases, V lost 2 bases, and 9 bases had no gene match. This CDR3 is built from 17 residues. CDR3 in DNA: TGTGCCAGCAGCTTAAAGGGACTAGCGGGACTTGGCGATACGCAGTATTTT. Translation: CASSLKGLAGLGDTQYF.

Ten or more counts support this clonotype. The rearrangement uses TRBV4-1 and TRBJ2-5; a possible D gene is TRBD2 (6 bases). The CDR3 is 16 amino acids. V was trimmed by 4 bases and J by 1 base, leaving 16 bases between them. The germline V gene has CDR1 MGHRA and CDR2 YSYEKL. CDR3 region: CASSLRLGTFQETQYF. The DNA of the CDR3 is TGCGCCAGCAGCCTCCGACTAGGAACTTTCCAAGAGACCCAGTACTTC.

This clonotype has ten or more counts. The CDR3 DNA is TGCAGCGTTGAGGAACTAGCGGGCCCCATGAGGAATGAGCAGTTCTTC. Translation: CSVEELAGPMRNEQFF. The chain carries TRBV29-1 and TRBJ2-1, with 9 bases aligning to TRBD2. The CDR3 runs to 16 residues. V lost 3 bases to trimming and J lost 7 bases; unmatched junction nucleotides: 13. Germline V gene lookup returns CDR1 SQVTM and CDR2 ANQGSEA.

The CDR3 protein is CSARDTSGGSYNEQFF. CDR3 nucleotides: TGCAGTGCTAGAGATACCAGCGGAGGCTCCTACAATGAGCAGTTCTTC. The chain has TRBV20-1 and TRBJ2-1; perhaps TRBD2 as D (5 bases). This CDR3 contains 16 residues. V lost 0 bases to trimming and J lost 0 bases, with 12 bases between them. Per the germline V gene, CDR1 is DFQATT and CDR2 is SNEGSKA (reference sequence).

J is TRBJ2-6 and V is TRBV24-1, with TRBD2 matching over 8 bases. The germline V gene encodes CDR1 KGHDR and CDR2 SFDVKD. Trimming at V came to 4 bases and at J to 1 base, leaving 11 bases not matched to a gene. The CDR3 spans 19 residues. In DNA form, the CDR3 reads TGTGCCACCAGTGACAATAGCGGGACTACCAATTCTGGGGCCAACGTCCTGACTTTC. Amino acids: CATSDNSGTTNSGANVLTF.

This clonotype came up many times. The rearrangement links TRBV25-1 to TRBJ2-3; tentative D call: TRBD2 (6 bases). The V gene's germline CDR1 is MGHDK and CDR2 SYGVNS. This CDR3 region has 13 residues. Trimming removed 4 bases at V and 8 bases at J, with 13 bases between. CDR3 bases: TGTGCCAGCAGTGTCTCGGGACTCGCTACGCAGTATTTT. Translating it yields CASSVSGLATQYF.

This sequence joins TRBV4-1 and TRBJ2-1, with TRBD2 identical over 13 bases. Germline CDR1 and CDR2: MGHRA and YSYEKL. This CDR3 has 13 residues. Trimming cost V 8 bases and J 8 bases; bases outside gene matches: 3. The CDR3 is CASRTSGGHEQFF. CDR3 sequence (DNA): TGCGCCAGCCGGACTAGCGGGGGACATGAGCAGTTCTTC.

The chain has TRBV4-3 and TRBJ2-2; D ambiguous. The V and J ends lost 0 bases and 3 bases respectively, with 11 bases between them. This CDR3 comprises 16 residues. Germline lookup yields CDR1 LGHNA and CDR2 YSLEER. CDR3 coding DNA: TGCGCCAGCAGCCAAGAGTCCCATTGGTACACCGGGGAGCTGTTTTTT. As protein: CASSQESHWYTGELFF.

This clonotype was seen at least ten times. This chain connects TRBV5-1 to TRBJ2-4, with D unclear. The CDR3 consists of 14 residues. In germline, CDR1 is SGHRS, CDR2 YFSETQ. With 2 bases removed from V and 2 bases from J, the gap between germline ends came to 8 bases. The CDR3 reads CASSFDTTKNIQYF. As DNA, the CDR3 is TGCGCCAGCAGCTTCGATACAACCAAAAACATTCAGTACTTC. Full variable domain (missing parts from reference TRBV5-1 and TRBJ2-4): KAGVTQTPRYLIKTRGQQVTLSCSPISGHRSVSWYQQTPGQGLQFLFEYFSETQRNKGNFPGRFSGRQFSNSRSEMNVSTLELGDSALYLCASSFDTTKNIQYFGAGTRLSVL.

This clonotype was counted between two and nine times. The CDR3 region is CATIESSGGPNTGELFF. In DNA form, the CDR3 reads TGTGCCACGATAGAATCGAGCGGGGGGCCGAACACCGGGGAGCTGTTTTTT. The V call is TRBV10-3, the J call TRBJ2-2, with 9 bases lining up with TRBD2. Germline trimming cut 10 bases from V and 0 bases from J; bases unmatched to any gene: 12. The CDR3 spans 17 residues. CDR1 ENHRY and CDR2 SYGVKD come from the germline V gene.

This clonotype was found a few times. The chain joins TRBV15 to TRBJ1-2, with D perhaps TRBD1 (5 bases). CDR1 and CDR2 (germline): LNHNV, YYDKDF (reference sequence). Trimming shortened V by 0 bases and J by 8 bases, and 10 bases separated the two germline ends. The CDR3 runs 13 residues. CDR3 region: CATSRDRVWGYTF. The CDR3 DNA reads as TGTGCCACCAGCAGAGACAGGGTTTGGGGCTACACCTTC.

CDR3 in amino acids: CASSHSSTRELFF. The CDR3, as DNA: TGCGCCAGCAGCCACTCTAGCACTCGGGAGCTGTTTTTT. This chain links TRBV4-3 with TRBJ2-2, with D perhaps matching TRBD2 (5 bases). CDR3 size: 13 residues. In germline, CDR1 is LGHNA, CDR2 YSLEER. V was pared by 3 bases and J by 9 bases, with 11 bases between.

V usage is TRBV5-4 and J usage is TRBJ2-7; 9 bases agree with TRBD2. The CDR3 spans 17 residues. V was pared by 7 bases and J by 3 bases, with 17 bases of the junction left unmatched. CDR1 and CDR2 (germline): SGHNT, YYREEE (reference sequence). The CDR3 DNA reads as TGTGCCAGCGCTCCACCACCCAGCAGCGGGAGGAACTACGAGCAGTACTTC. Translated, it gives CASAPPPSSGRNYEQYF.